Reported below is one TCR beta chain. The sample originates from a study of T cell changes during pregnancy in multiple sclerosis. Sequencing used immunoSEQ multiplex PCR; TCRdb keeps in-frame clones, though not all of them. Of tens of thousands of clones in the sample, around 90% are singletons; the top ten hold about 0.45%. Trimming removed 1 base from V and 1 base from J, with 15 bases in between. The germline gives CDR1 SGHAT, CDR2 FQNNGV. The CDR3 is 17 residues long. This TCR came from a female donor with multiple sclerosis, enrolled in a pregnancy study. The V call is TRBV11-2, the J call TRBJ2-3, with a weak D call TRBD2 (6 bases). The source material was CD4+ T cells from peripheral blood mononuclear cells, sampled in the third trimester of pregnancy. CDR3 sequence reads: CASSLGKLASGTDTQYF. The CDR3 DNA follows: TGTGCCAGCAGCTTAGGTAAACTTGCTAGCGGCACAGATACGCAGTATTTT.